This entry concerns a single T cell receptor (beta chain). About 0.5 to 1 ug RNA was reverse transcribed with random hexamers. The authors amplified TCR beta CDR3 across 54 Vbeta and 13 Jbeta using immunoSEQ multiplex PCR. TCRdb fed the immunoSEQ multiplex PCR reads into MiXCR, producing one record per CDR3 protein. The data show 250,000 to 300,000 distinct CDR3 sequences, about nine tenths seen once. V was clipped by 6 bases and J by 3 bases; unmatched bases: 8. Germline V gene data show CDR1 as MDHEN and CDR2 as SYDVKM. The CDR3 runs 14 residues. The authors carried out high-throughput sequencing of TCR beta. They applied it to CD8+ and CD4+ T cells obtained from blood. TEMRA cells were FACS-enriched, unlike CD8+ and CD4+ T cells, which were negatively isolated. These data are taken from a study of CD8 T cells in Susac syndrome.

This chain uses TRBV28 with TRBJ2-7; the match to TRBD1 covers 7 bases. The sequence came from a human donor with multiple sclerosis. The sequencing sample was made of CD8+ T cells from PBMCs. The CDR3 sequence is CASRPGGDFYEQYF. Here the CDR3 DNA reads TGTGCCAGCAGGCCAGGGGGTGACTTCTACGAGCAGTACTTC. Complete variable domain (other parts from reference TRBV28 and TRBJ2-7): DVKVTQSSRYLVKRTGEKVFLECVQDMDHENMFWYRQDPGLGLRLIYFSYDVKMKEKGDIPEGYSVSREKKERFSLILESASTNQTSMYLCASRPGGDFYEQYFGPGTRLTVT.